This TCR beta chain was obtained from a study of blood T cell repertoires in COVID-19. This CDR3 contains 14 residues. The germline CDR1 and CDR2 sequences are MNHGY and SVAAGI. With 4 bases removed from V and 4 bases from J, the gap between germline ends came to 14 bases. Profiled with immunoSEQ multiplex PCR; TCRdb holds only in-frame clones, not every one. Of around 320,000 clones listed, roughly 90% are singletons. Recruits, aged about 18 to 100 years, lived in around 24 US areas. Participants' own reports of clinical history determined their cohort assignment. The TCR comes from a woman aged 25 to 45 who had been exposed to COVID-19. This chain uses TRBV6-9 with TRBJ2-7; the D gene is possibly TRBD1 (6 bases). Input material: PBMCs or T cells enriched from blood (not recorded which). The CDR3 spells CASSSDRIVYEQYF. The CDR3 coding sequence is TGTGCCAGCAGTTCAGACAGGATAGTTTACGAGCAGTACTTC.